Presented here are 2 T cell receptor beta chains from one specimen sequenced in a study of T cell changes during pregnancy in multiple sclerosis (dated by TCRdb to the late 2010s). Receptor libraries were prepared by the immunoSEQ multiplex PCR assay. TCRdb obtained this table from immuneACCESS and retained in-frame rearrangements with V and J assigned. These tables miss some clones; where compared with another copy, unresolved V genes account for less than half of the shortfall, and the remainder is unexplained. Recorded for this sample are 50,000 or so clones; just over 90% of them occurred a single time. In total, the top ten clones hold roughly 0.37% of the sample. The sequences come from CD4+ T cells from peripheral blood mononuclear cells, collected before pregnancy. Source of these receptors: a female donor with multiple sclerosis, enrolled in a pregnancy study.

The chain has TRBV30 and TRBJ2-7, with 9 bases aligning to TRBD1. This CDR3 contains 15 residues. Trimming at V came to 2 bases and at J to 0 bases, leaving 5 bases not matched to a gene. Germline V CDR1 and CDR2: GTSNPN, SVGIG (reference sequence). This CDR3 reads CAWSRDRAYSYEQYF. The CDR3 region has the DNA TGTGCCTGGAGTAGGGACAGGGCCTACTCCTACGAGCAGTACTTC.

This clone was seen once. V usage is TRBV5-1 and J usage is TRBJ1-1; perhaps TRBD1 as D (6 bases). V was cut by 2 bases and J by 7 bases, with 12 bases left in between. There are 13 residues in the CDR3. Germline assignment: CDR1 SGHRS and CDR2 YFSETQ. CDR3 protein: CASSFNRDGEAFF. Here the CDR3 DNA reads TGCGCCAGCAGCTTTAACAGGGATGGTGAAGCTTTCTTT.